These 15 T cell receptor beta chains originate from one sample sequenced in a study of T cells in Graves' hyperthyroidism and ophthalmopathy. RNA transcripts served as the template for amplifying TCR beta CDR3 regions. The TCR CDR3 first-round RT-PCR relied on the HTBI primer set. Via MiXCR, TCRdb re-called the multiplex PCR reads, giving one row per CDR3 protein. Altogether 530,000 or so distinct CDR3 sequences are present, under 60% being singletons, with the ten largest covering around 7.7%. Sequenced: peripheral blood or thyroid tissue (not recorded which). The receptors were sampled from a young woman with Graves' hyperthyroidism.

This clonotype was seen repeatedly, ten times or more. The gene calls are TRBV10-2 and TRBJ1-4; D uncertain. Germline V gene lookup returns CDR1 WSHSY and CDR2 SAAADI. With 3 bases removed from V and 5 bases from J, the gap between germline ends came to 13 bases. The CDR3 is 15 residues long. CDR3 loop: CASSEAAGVNEKLFF. The CDR3 bases are TGCGCCAGCAGTGAAGCGGCGGGCGTCAATGAAAAACTGTTTTTT.

V is TRBV19 and J is TRBJ2-5; TRBD2 aligns across 9 bases. The CDR3 totals 16 residues. The germline V gene has CDR1 LNHDA and CDR2 SQIVND (reference sequence). After removal of 1 base from V and 4 bases from J, the junction contained 7 bases not matched to a gene. The CDR3 nucleotides are TGTGCCAGTAGTATAGGGACTGGCGGGAGGGGAGAGACCCAGTACTTC. It yields the protein CASSIGTGGRGETQYF.

In this sample, this clonotype turned up many times. The chain has TRBV7-2 and TRBJ2-6; perhaps TRBD1 as D (5 bases). Trimming shortened V by 5 bases and J by 2 bases, and 10 bases separated the two germline ends. This CDR3 comprises 15 residues. Germline-derived CDR1 and CDR2 are SGHTA and FQGNSA. In nucleotides, the CDR3 is TGTGCCAGCAGCCCACCAGGGACTGGGGCCAACGTCCTGACTTTC. This sequence encodes CASSPPGTGANVLTF.

This chain links TRBV6-2 or TRBV6-3 with TRBJ1-1; D is possibly TRBD1 (6 bases). The V and J ends lost 2 bases and 3 bases respectively, with 16 bases between them. In germline, CDR1 is MNHEY, CDR2 SVGEGT. The CDR3 is 16 residues long. CDR3 loop: CASSYTGTLRDTEAFF. The CDR3 DNA follows: TGTGCCAGCAGTTACACAGGGACCTTGCGGGACACTGAAGCTTTCTTT.

This clonotype occurred once. The rearrangement links TRBV20-1 to TRBJ2-7; tentatively, D is TRBD1 or TRBD2 (5 bases each). CDR3 length: 11 amino acids. CDR1 is DFQATT and CDR2 is SNEGSKA in the germline V gene (reference sequence). V was pared by 2 bases and J by 7 bases, with 9 bases between. The CDR3 reads CSARRGEEQYF. The CDR3, as DNA: TGCAGTGCTAGACGGGGCGAGGAGCAGTACTTC.

Concerning this clonotype: Germline is not matched at one junction end, which may reflect a read error. This chain uses TRBV10-3 with TRBJ1-4; 7 bases are shared with TRBD1. The CDR3 has 15 residues. Germline CDR1 ENHRY, CDR2 SYGVKD. For the CDR3, the DNA is TGTGCCATCAGTGCGAGCGGGACAGCGAATGAAAAACTGGTTTTT. As protein: CAISASGTANEKLVF.

A remark on this clonotype: A much larger clone sits a single nucleotide away, making a read error possible. The chain has TRBV6-6 and TRBJ2-2; no clear D. The CDR3 spans 14 residues. Germline V gene data show CDR1 as MNHNY and CDR2 as SVGAGI (reference sequence). V gave up 2 bases and J gave up 4 bases, with 8 bases separating them. DNA for the CDR3: TGTGCCAGCAGTTACCCGACTCTCACCGGGGAGCTGTTTTTT. The encoded protein is CASSYPTLTGELFF.

This clonotype was observed at least ten times. V usage is TRBV7-9 and J usage is TRBJ2-7, with unresolved D. The CDR3 is made up of 13 amino acids. In germline, CDR1 is SEHNR, CDR2 FQNEAQ (reference sequence). Trimming removed 6 bases at V and 3 bases at J, with 12 bases between. CDR3 sequence (DNA): TGTGCCAGCAGAGGAAACGACGACTACGAGCAGTACTTC. Translation: CASRGNDDYEQYF.

The CDR3: CSASPGRGRTDTQYF. In nucleotides, the CDR3 is TGCAGTGCTAGCCCGGGCAGGGGGCGCACAGATACGCAGTATTTT. The J gene is TRBJ2-3, the V gene TRBV20-1, with 8 bases matching TRBD1. J gave up 1 base and V 3 bases, and 6 bases lay outside the gene matches. CDR1 is DFQATT, CDR2 SNEGSKA, per germline (reference sequence). The CDR3 covers 15 residues.

This clonotype occurred once. A junction boundary mismatches the germline segment, possibly from a read error. The gene calls are TRBV7-2 and TRBJ2-5; D may be TRBD2 (6 bases). Germline V gene data show CDR1 as SGHTA and CDR2 as FQGNSA. The CDR3 spans 11 residues. The CDR3 loop is CASRLGGAQYF. For the CDR3, the DNA is TGTGCCAGCAGATTAGGAGGGGCCCAGTACTTC.

The chain links TRBV7-3 to TRBJ2-2, with 11 bases aligning to TRBD2. In germline, CDR1 is SGHTA, CDR2 FQGTGA. This CDR3 is built from 16 residues. V lost 5 bases and J lost 6; bases outside the gene matches: 8. In DNA, the CDR3 is TGTGCCAGCAGCCCGGGACTAGCGGTGGGCTCCGGGGAGCTGTTTTTT. It translates to CASSPGLAVGSGELFF. The full variable domain, completed using reference TRBV7-3 and TRBJ2-2, is GAGVSQTPSNKVTEKGKYVELRCDPISGHTALYWYRQSLGQGPEFLIYFQGTGAADDSGLPNDRFFAVRPEGSVSTLKIQRTERGDSAVYLCASSPGLAVGSGELFFGEGSRLTVL.

This clonotype was detected ten times or more. The chain links TRBV11-2 to TRBJ2-7, with 15 bases lining up with TRBD2. CDR3 size: 18 residues. V lost 5 bases and J lost 0; bases outside the gene matches: 8. Germline loops: CDR1 SGHAT, CDR2 FQNNGV. As DNA, the CDR3 is TGTGCCAGCAGCCCGATCGGACTAGCGGGAGGGGGCTCCTACGAGCAGTACTTC. Protein: CASSPIGLAGGGSYEQYF.

Turning to this clonotype: The germline gene is not matched at one end of the junction; a read error may be the cause. V is TRBV2 and J is TRBJ2-2; 10 bases match TRBD2. Per germline, CDR1 SNHLY and CDR2 FYNNEI. This CDR3 comprises 14 residues. The CDR3 reads CASKEAGGAGELLF. In DNA, the CDR3 is TGTGCCAGCAAAGAAGCGGGAGGGGCCGGGGAGCTGCTTTTT.

This chain connects TRBV7-9 to TRBJ2-7, with D perhaps TRBD1 or TRBD2 (6 bases each). Trimming removed 2 bases at V and 10 bases at J, with 18 bases between. The CDR3 loop spans 14 amino acids. Germline CDR1 is SEHNR and CDR2 is FQNEAQ (reference sequence). The DNA for the CDR3 is TGTGCCAGCAGCTTAATGGGGGGCGATCAGCCCCAGTACTTC. Translating gives CASSLMGGDQPQYF. The full variable domain, its missing parts supplied by reference TRBV7-9 and TRBJ2-7, is DTGVSQNPRHKITKRGQNVTFRCDPISEHNRLYWYRQTLGQGPEFLTYFQNEAQLEKSRLLSDRFSAERPKGSFSTLEIQRTEQGDSAMYLCASSLMGGDQPQYFGPGTRLTVT.

This chain links TRBV5-1 with TRBJ2-1; 9 bases are shared with TRBD1. Germline loops: CDR1 SGHRS, CDR2 YFSETQ. After removal of 3 bases from V and 6 bases from J, the junction contained 4 bases not matched to a gene. This CDR3 is 14 amino acids long. CDR3 coding DNA: TGCGCCAGCAGCTACGGGACAGGGACCAATGAGCAGTTCTTC. Its protein is CASSYGTGTNEQFF.